The subject of this entry is one T cell receptor beta chain. The data derive from a study of blood T cell repertoires in COVID-19. About the research overall: Both acute and convalescent COVID-19 samples were obtained from the United States, Italy and Spain. From T cells, B-cell-depleted T cells, or PBMCs came the material, which was cDNA or gDNA.

Germline V gene lookup returns CDR1 DFQATT and CDR2 SNEGSKA (reference sequence). Trimming took off 6 bases at V and 3 bases at J, with 21 bases between the two ends. This CDR3 has 15 amino acids. Original processing methods: How many nucleated cells were present was estimated from reference gene primer amplification. Repertoires were generated with immunoSEQ multiplex PCR, while TCRdb's copy carries only in-frame clones and drops some. Clone size and V and J calls were adopted from that table, with D and trimming inferred from the DNA. Seen here are over 40,000 clones, approximately 90% observed once, and the top ten hold about 2.5%.

The sequence was obtained from a man at least 80 years old with acute or convalescent COVID-19. This chain links TRBV20-1 with TRBJ2-7; D may be TRBD2 (6 bases). The sequencing sample was made of peripheral blood. CDR3 in amino acids: CSASSRRGVIYEQYF. For the CDR3, the DNA is TGCAGTGCCAGTAGTAGGAGGGGCGTAATCTACGAGCAGTACTTC.